The 14 T cell receptor beta chains listed next were all sequenced from one sample in a study of tumor and adjacent non-tumor tissue in lung cancer. This sample's RNA came from whole unsorted tissue. A modified ARM-PCR protocol with three rounds of nested PCR amplified TCRbeta. MiXCR, run by TCRdb on the multiplex PCR reads, gives a single entry per CDR3 protein. The sample carries around 70,000 distinct CDR3 sequences, roughly three fifths recorded once. The specimen was lung tumor tissue. These receptors were obtained from a man aged 45-65 years with non-small cell lung cancer.

The rearrangement uses TRBV4-2 and TRBJ2-3; 7 bases agree with TRBD1. The germline CDR1 and CDR2 sequences are LGHNA and YNFKEQ. The CDR3 sequence is 17 residues long. Trimming removed 7 bases from V and 1 base from J; junction bases left unmatched: 14. The CDR3 sequence is CASNHFLDRLGTDTQYF. CDR3 nucleotide sequence: TGTGCCAGCAACCATTTCCTGGACAGGCTAGGCACAGATACGCAGTATTTT.

In regard to this clonotype: One junction end disagrees with the germline gene, perhaps due to a read error. The V gene is TRBV11-2, the J gene TRBJ2-3; 8 nucleotides line up with TRBD2. The germline gives CDR1 SGHAT, CDR2 FQNNGV. The CDR3 totals 15 residues. The CDR3 region has the DNA TGTGTCAGCAGCTCAGGAGCGGGGGTTACGGCTACGCAGTATTTT. The encoded protein is CVSSSGAGVTATQYF.

There are many counts of this clonotype. The chain links TRBV30 to TRBJ1-2; 7 bases fit TRBD1. The ends lost 3 bases at V and 8 bases at J; junction bases unmatched: 9. CDR1 is GTSNPN, CDR2 SVGIG, per germline (reference sequence). The CDR3 spans 13 residues. CDR3 coding DNA: TGTGCCTGGAGAAACAGGGGTGGGTCCGGCTACACCTTC. Protein product: CAWRNRGGSGYTF. The whole variable domain, filled in from reference TRBV30 and TRBJ1-2, reads SQTIHQWPATLVQPVGSPLSLECTVEGTSNPNLYWYRQAAGRGLQLLFYSVGIGQISSEVPQNLSASRPQDRQFILSSKKLLLSDSGFYLCAWRNRGGSGYTFGSGTRLTVV.

The chain recombines TRBV2 with TRBJ1-2; the D is unclear. Trimming removed 6 bases from V and 3 bases from J, with 5 bases in between. Germline V CDR1 and CDR2: SNHLY, FYNNEI. This CDR3 contains 11 residues. The CDR3: CASSGHYGYTF. The DNA of the CDR3 is TGTGCCAGCAGCGGACACTATGGCTACACCTTC.

V is TRBV6-1 and J is TRBJ1-6, with a weak D call TRBD1 (6 bases). Trimming left V 10 bases short and J 7 bases short, with 20 bases between. The germline V gene has CDR1 MNHNS and CDR2 SASEGT. The length of the CDR3 is 15 residues. The CDR3 DNA reads as TGTGCCAATAGTGGATCAACAGGGAACAATTCACCCCTCCACTTT. Its translation is CANSGSTGNNSPLHF.

Note on this clonotype: This may arise from a read error, as a much more abundant clone is one base away. The chain recombines TRBV28 with TRBJ2-3, with D possibly being TRBD2 (5 bases). The CDR3 totals 15 residues. CDR1 is MDHEN and CDR2 is SYDVKM in the germline V gene. Here the CDR3 reads CASSFLGPRGDKQYF. CDR3 nucleotides: TGTGCCAGCAGCTTCCTAGGCCCCCGGGGTGATAAGCAGTATTTT.

With regard to this clonotype: This may stem from a read error, because a much larger clone lies one nucleotide away. The chain employs TRBV6-1 and TRBJ2-7, with D perhaps TRBD2 (6 bases). This CDR3 has 12 residues. Per the germline V gene, CDR1 is MNHNS and CDR2 is SASEGT. DNA for the CDR3: TGTGCCAGTGGAGGGATCTCCTACGAGCATTACTTC. Protein: CASGGISYEHYF.

This clonotype has more than one count but fewer than ten. This clone may be a read error of a much larger clone one base away. The chain is built from TRBV4-1 and TRBJ2-3; D might be TRBD2 (5 bases). This CDR3 has 14 amino acids. Germline lookup yields CDR1 MGHRA and CDR2 YSYEKL. The CDR3 loop reads CASSHSASTDTRYF. CDR3 bases: TGCGCCAGCAGCCACTCGGCTAGCACAGATACGCGGTATTTT.

This clonotype was recorded at least ten times. J is TRBJ2-2 and V is TRBV12-3 or TRBV12-4; 7 bases are a match to TRBD1. V gave up 5 bases and J gave up 8 bases; unmatched junction bases: 11. This CDR3 comprises 15 residues. The CDR3 region is CASSVTRTGHGELFF. For the CDR3, the DNA is TGTGCCAGCAGTGTGACCCGGACAGGCCATGGGGAGCTGTTTTTT.

Of note for this clonotype: Just one base apart from a much larger clone, this may be a read error. It is unclear where the CDR3 begins or ends on the DNA, so no DNA is shown, and the CDR3 is as TCRdb lists it. V usage is TRBV12-3 or TRBV12-4 and J usage is TRBJ1-1; the table assigns TRBD1, which was not confirmed against the DNA. Termini included, the CDR3 measures 12 amino acids. CDR3 sequence reads: CASSLERDEAFF.

This clonotype was picked up many times. This chain joins TRBV12-3 or TRBV12-4 and TRBJ2-3, with TRBD1 matching 9 bases. With 5 bases clipped from V and 4 bases from J, the junction kept 1 base outside the gene matches. The CDR3 runs to 13 residues. The CDR3 DNA follows: TGTGCCAGCAGTCGGGACAGGGCAGATACGCAGTATTTT. It is translated as CASSRDRADTQYF.

There are many counts of this clonotype. This rearrangement joins TRBV11-2 to TRBJ1-2; the D is unclear. V was cut by 4 bases and J by 8 bases, with 8 bases left in between. The CDR3 runs 11 residues. Germline values: CDR1 SGHAT, CDR2 FQNNGV. CDR3 sequence reads: CASSSSLGYTF. In DNA form, the CDR3 reads TGTGCCAGCAGCTCCTCCCTCGGCTACACCTTC. Supplemented by reference TRBV11-2 and TRBJ1-2, the full variable domain reads EAGVAQSPRYKIIEKRQSVAFWCNPISGHATLYWYQQILGQGPKLLIQFQNNGVVDDSQLPKDRFSAERLKGVDSTLKIQPAKLEDSAVYLCASSSSLGYTFGSGTRLTVV.

As for this clonotype: This may be a read error: a much more frequent sequence differs by one nucleotide. The V call is TRBV18, the J call TRBJ2-1; TRBD2 matches at 8 bases. V lost 3 bases and J lost 8; bases outside the gene matches: 9. The CDR3 is 15 amino acids. CDR1 is KGHSH, CDR2 LQKENI, per germline. The CDR3, as DNA: TGTGCCAGCTCACCGGGAGCGGGAGTGAACGATGAGCAGTTCTTC. Translation: CASSPGAGVNDEQFF.

The chain carries TRBV2 and TRBJ2-7, with D perhaps matching TRBD1 or TRBD2 (5 bases each). The CDR3 has 14 residues. In germline, CDR1 is SNHLY, CDR2 FYNNEI. Trimming left V 3 bases short and J 7 bases short, with 16 bases between. CDR3 DNA: TGTGCCAGCAGTGATGCGAGAGGGGTAGGTGAGCAGTACTTC. Translated: CASSDARGVGEQYF.